This T cell receptor (beta chain) is drawn from a study of blood T cell repertoires in COVID-19. Study-level information: The United States, Italy and Spain were the sources of the acute and convalescent COVID-19 samples. T cells, B-cell-depleted T cells, or PBMCs provided the cDNA or gDNA that served as material.

As handled by the study authors: How many nucleated cells were present was estimated from reference gene primer amplification. Clones were sequenced by immunoSEQ multiplex PCR, and TCRdb holds only the in-frame ones, with some missing. D and trimming come from the DNA, and the V and J calls and clone size come from that table. The table includes approximately 87,000 clones, approximately 78% detected once. CDR3 length equals 17 residues. Losses at the gene ends were 4 bases for V and 11 bases for J; bases not matched to a gene: 20. Looked up from germline, CDR1 is LGHNT and CDR2 is FRNRAP. Specimen: peripheral blood. The chain employs TRBV12-5 and TRBJ1-1; the match to TRBD1 covers 9 bases. This sequence was found in a woman of 80 years or more with acute or convalescent COVID-19. The CDR3 DNA reads as TGTGCTAGTGGTTCGGACCCTCCGGGACAGGGTATTAAATGGGCTTTCTTT. Translated: CASGSDPPGQGIKWAFF.